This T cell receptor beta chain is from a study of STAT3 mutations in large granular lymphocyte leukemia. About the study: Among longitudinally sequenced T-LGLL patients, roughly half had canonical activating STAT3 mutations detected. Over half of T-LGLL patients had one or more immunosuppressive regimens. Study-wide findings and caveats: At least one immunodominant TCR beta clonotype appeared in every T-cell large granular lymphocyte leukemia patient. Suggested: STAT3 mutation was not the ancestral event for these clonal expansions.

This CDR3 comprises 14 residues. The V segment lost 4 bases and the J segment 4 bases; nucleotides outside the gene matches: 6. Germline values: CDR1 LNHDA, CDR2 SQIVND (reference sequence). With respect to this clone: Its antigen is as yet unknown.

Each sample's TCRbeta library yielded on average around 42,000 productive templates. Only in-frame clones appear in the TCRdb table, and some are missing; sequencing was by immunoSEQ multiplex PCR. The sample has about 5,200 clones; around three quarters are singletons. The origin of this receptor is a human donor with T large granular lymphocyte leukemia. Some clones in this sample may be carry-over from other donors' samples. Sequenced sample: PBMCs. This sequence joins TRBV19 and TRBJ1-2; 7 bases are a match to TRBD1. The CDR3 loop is CASSTQGTVYGYTF. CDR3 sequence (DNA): TGTGCCAGTAGTACCCAAGGGACAGTCTATGGCTACACCTTC.